This T cell receptor (beta chain) was captured in a study of shared clonotypes between healthy human individuals. It was across several immunoSEQ plates that each subset's genomic DNA was evenly split. A 200 ng quantity of DNA, roughly 29,000 T cell genomes, went into the sorted-subset replicate PCRs. Profiled with immunoSEQ multiplex PCR; TCRdb holds only in-frame clones, not every one. The data show approximately 2.5 million clones, around 90% seen once. Sequenced input: naive CD4+ T cells sorted from blood. The subset: CD45RA+ positively selected. The clonotype was recovered from a man between 18 and 29 years old in good health.

CDR3 protein: CASSEGGSGVQETQYF. In DNA, the CDR3 is TGTGCCAGCAGTGAAGGGGGTAGCGGGGTCCAAGAGACCCAGTACTTC. The rearrangement links TRBV6-1 to TRBJ2-5; the match to TRBD2 covers 8 bases. The germline gives CDR1 MNHNS, CDR2 SASEGT. This CDR3 contains 16 residues. The ends lost 1 base at V and 1 base at J; junction bases unmatched: 5.